The 18 T cell receptor beta chains below all came from one sample that was sequenced in a study of cytomegalovirus exposure and HLA in healthy donors. Here immunoSEQ multiplex PCR was the method, and the copy in TCRdb shows in-frame clones only, minus some. The table includes some 170,000 clones, around 87% detected once. Input material: PBMCs. All receptors come from a woman aged 25 to 39 in good health and CMV-seronegative.

The J gene is TRBJ2-1, the V gene TRBV5-1; 7 bases line up with TRBD2. Germline CDR1 and CDR2: SGHRS and YFSETQ. The length of the CDR3 is 16 residues. The trim removed 1 base at V and 0 bases at J, leaving 4 bases unmatched. The CDR3 DNA reads TGCGCCAGCAGCTTGCTCGGGGGGAGCTCCTACAATGAGCAGTTCTTC. Translation: CASSLLGGSSYNEQFF.

In this sample, this clone turned up a few times. The sample has other DNA sequences that encode this CDR3 too. The rearrangement joins TRBV7-9 to TRBJ2-7; D is possibly TRBD1 (5 bases). Trimming left V 6 bases short and J 2 bases short, with 8 bases between. CDR3 length equals 12 residues. CDR1 and CDR2 (germline): SEHNR, FQNEAQ (reference sequence). CDR3 protein: CASSLGAYEQYF. CDR3 bases: TGTGCCAGCAGTCTAGGGGCCTACGAGCAGTACTTC.

The chain recombines TRBV6-5 with TRBJ2-5; tentatively, D is TRBD1 (6 bases). The V gene lost 5 bases and the J gene lost 4 bases, with 14 bases spanning the gap. Germline-derived CDR1 and CDR2 are MNHEY and SVGAGI. This CDR3 is built from 14 residues. CDR3 region: CASSRTGLTETQYF. The CDR3 nucleotides are TGTGCCAGCAGTAGAACAGGGTTAACAGAGACCCAGTACTTC.

CDR3 in amino acids: CASGPRTDTQYF. The CDR3 DNA is TGTGCCAGCGGGCCCCGCACAGATACGCAGTATTTT. The genes are TRBV6-1 and TRBJ2-3; no clear D gene. The germline V gene encodes CDR1 MNHNS and CDR2 SASEGT. The V end lost 8 bases, the J end lost 1 base, and 7 bases lay between the germline ends. The CDR3 extends over 12 amino acids.

V usage is TRBV10-2 and J usage is TRBJ2-1; D possibly corresponds to TRBD2 (6 bases). The CDR3 length is 15 residues. The V end was cut by 7 bases, the J end by 1 base, with 14 bases between. The germline V gene has CDR1 WSHSY and CDR2 SAAADI. CDR3 sequence (DNA): TGCGCCAGCATGCGAGTGGGGGGATCCTACAATGAGCAGTTCTTC. Its protein product is CASMRVGGSYNEQFF.

The rearrangement uses TRBV11-3 and TRBJ2-1; 9 bases fit TRBD1. Germline V gives CDR1 SGHNT, CDR2 YENEEA. CDR3 length: 12 amino acids. With V trimmed by 8 bases and J by 6 bases, 2 bases remained unmatched. As DNA, the CDR3 is TGTGCCAGCGGGGACAGGGCCAATGAGCAGTTCTTC. This gives the protein CASGDRANEQFF.

This chain joins TRBV13 and TRBJ1-2; D remains unclear. Germline V gene sequence: CDR1 PRHDT, CDR2 FYEKMQ (reference sequence). Trimming pared 2 bases from V and 4 bases from J, leaving 5 bases between. CDR3 length: 12 residues. The CDR3 DNA reads as TGTGCCAGCAGCTTATACAGCTATGGCTACACCTTC. Translating it yields CASSLYSYGYTF. Using reference TRBV13 and TRBJ1-2 for the parts outside the CDR3, the full variable domain is AAGVIQSPRHLIKEKRETATLKCYPIPRHDTVYWYQQGPGQDPQFLISFYEKMQSDKGSIPDRFSAQQFSDYHSELNMSSLELGDSALYFCASSLYSYGYTFGSGTRLTVV.

V usage is TRBV27 and J usage is TRBJ2-7; 7 bases are shared with TRBD1. Germline values: CDR1 MNHEY, CDR2 SMNVEV (reference sequence). The ends lost 6 bases at V and 2 bases at J; junction bases unmatched: 7. CDR3 length: 14 residues. The CDR3 DNA is TGTGCCAGCAGACTCAGACAGGGCCCCTACGAGCAGTACTTC. It is translated as CASRLRQGPYEQYF.

The gene calls are TRBV9 and TRBJ1-4; D not certain. The CDR3 length is 15 residues. Germline CDR1 reads SGDLS; CDR2 reads YYNGEE. V shed 4 bases and J shed 5 bases, with 15 bases lying between them. The CDR3 DNA follows: TGTGCCAGCAGCTCCGGGGAATCTCGGAATGAAAAACTGTTTTTT. It codes for CASSSGESRNEKLFF.

This chain links TRBV7-9 with TRBJ1-4; a possible D gene is TRBD1 (6 bases). Germline values: CDR1 SEHNR, CDR2 FQNEAQ (reference sequence). This CDR3 comprises 17 residues. V lost 3 bases and J lost 4, with 18 bases in between. CDR3: CASSLDLSGANNEKLFF. CDR3 nucleotide sequence: TGTGCCAGCAGCTTGGACCTCTCAGGGGCTAATAATGAAAAACTGTTTTTT.

CDR3 amino acids: CASSQAGVATNEKLFF. In DNA form, the CDR3 reads TGCGCCAGCAGCCAAGCAGGGGTGGCAACTAATGAAAAACTGTTTTTT. The chain uses TRBV4-1 and TRBJ1-4; a weak D match, TRBD1 (6 bases). This CDR3 has 16 amino acids. V lost 1 base and J 0 bases, leaving 9 bases between the germline ends. Germline CDR1 reads MGHRA; CDR2 reads YSYEKL.

This clone has only one observation. V and J are TRBV9 and TRBJ2-7, with 8 bases identical to TRBD1. V dropped 4 bases and J dropped 2; count of bases not matched to a gene: 11. The CDR3 loop spans 16 amino acids. Per germline, CDR1 SGDLS and CDR2 YYNGEE. The CDR3 DNA sequence: TGTGCCAGCAGCCCTTACCGGGACAGGCTCACCTACGAGCAGTACTTC. Translation gives CASSPYRDRLTYEQYF.

The chain joins TRBV11-3 to TRBJ2-7; 9 nucleotides agree with TRBD1. V was pared by 5 bases and J by 0 bases, with 5 bases of the junction left unmatched. Germline V lookup: CDR1 SGHNT, CDR2 YENEEA. The CDR3 consists of 15 residues. The CDR3 bases are TGTGCCAGCAGCATTCGGACAGGGGCCTCCTACGAGCAGTACTTC. Its protein product is CASSIRTGASYEQYF.

This sequence joins TRBV29-1 and TRBJ2-7; D is possibly TRBD1 (6 bases). Germline values: CDR1 SQVTM, CDR2 ANQGSEA. V lost 1 base to trimming and J lost 2 bases, with 12 bases between them. CDR3 length equals 14 residues. The CDR3 DNA sequence: TGCAGCGTTGAAGGGACAGACAACACCTACGAGCAGTACTTC. Translated, it gives CSVEGTDNTYEQYF.

The rearrangement joins TRBV28 to TRBJ2-4; possible D gene TRBD1, 6 bases. This CDR3 is 19 amino acids long. Trimming removed 3 bases at V and 0 bases at J, with 21 bases between. Germline CDR1 is MDHEN and CDR2 is SYDVKM. In DNA, the CDR3 is TGTGCCAGCAGTTTCCTAGACCCCAGGGACAATCCAGCCAAAAACATTCAGTACTTC. Its translation is CASSFLDPRDNPAKNIQYF.

The rearrangement joins TRBV6-6 to TRBJ1-1; D uncertain. The ends were cut back, 5 bases at V and 8 bases at J, with 15 bases in the middle. Germline CDR1 reads MNHNY; CDR2 reads SVGAGI (reference sequence). CDR3 length equals 13 residues. The DNA for the CDR3 is TGTGCCAGCAGTACAACAGTGGCAACAGAAGCTTTCTTT. This encodes CASSTTVATEAFF.

V gene TRBV7-9 combines with J gene TRBJ1-2; 7 nucleotides agree with TRBD1. Losses at the gene ends were 5 bases for V and 6 bases for J; bases not matched to a gene: 12. Germline CDR1 SEHNR, CDR2 FQNEAQ (reference sequence). The CDR3 is made up of 15 amino acids. The CDR3 sequence is CASSIMGTGADGYTF. The CDR3 nucleotides read TGTGCCAGCAGCATTATGGGCACAGGGGCGGATGGCTACACCTTC.

The rearrangement links TRBV5-4 to TRBJ2-2; D is perhaps TRBD2 (5 bases). Trimming shortened V by 4 bases and J by 1 base, and 11 bases separated the two germline ends. The germline V gene has CDR1 SGHNT and CDR2 YYREEE (reference sequence). The CDR3 sequence is 15 residues long. In DNA form, the CDR3 reads TGTGCCAGCAGCGATTTACGGGGGAACACCGGGGAGCTGTTTTTT. This sequence encodes CASSDLRGNTGELFF.